The 21 T cell receptor beta chains below all came from one sample that was sequenced in a study of blood T cell repertoires in COVID-19. Data came from immunoSEQ multiplex PCR; TCRdb stores just in-frame clones and leaves some out. Of 200,000 to 250,000 clones detected, about 90% appear once; the ten largest clones hold 10% to 12%. The sequenced sample consisted of PBMCs or T cells enriched from blood (not recorded which). All receptors derive from a young man who had recovered from COVID-19.

The chain couples TRBV12-3 or TRBV12-4 to TRBJ2-2; D uncertain. CDR3 size: 12 residues. V was cut by 7 bases and J by 6 bases, with 9 bases left in between. The CDR3 is CASNLVAGELFF. The CDR3 nucleotides are TGTGCCAGCAATCTAGTCGCCGGGGAGCTGTTTTTT.

This clone appeared a single time. The chain couples TRBV2 to TRBJ1-1; perhaps TRBD1 as D (5 bases). The CDR3 spans 14 residues. The ends were cut back, 2 bases at V and 4 bases at J, with 11 bases in the middle. CDR1 and CDR2 from the germline V gene are SNHLY and FYNNEI. CDR3 in amino acids: CASSELGRGTEAFF. In DNA form, the CDR3 reads TGTGCCAGCAGTGAACTGGGTAGGGGCACTGAAGCTTTCTTT.

The CDR3 sequence: CASSFEPNTGELFF. CDR3 sequence (DNA): TGTGCCAGCAGCTTCGAGCCGAACACCGGGGAGCTGTTTTTT. The rearrangement links TRBV7-8 to TRBJ2-2; no clear D gene. CDR3 size: 14 residues. Germline V gene lookup returns CDR1 SGHVS and CDR2 FQNEAQ. Trimming shortened V by 3 bases and J by 0 bases, and 5 bases separated the two germline ends.

This clone was recorded a few times. The gene calls are TRBV7-2 and TRBJ1-5; tentative D call: TRBD1 (5 bases). V was pared by 1 base and J by 0 bases, with 16 bases between. The CDR3 length is 18 residues. Germline CDR1 is SGHTA and CDR2 is FQGNSA. In nucleotides, the CDR3 is TGTGCCAGCAGCTTAGTTGGGGGGTTATCGTCTAGCAATCAGCCCCAGCATTTT. Residues: CASSLVGGLSSSNQPQHF.

The CDR3 region has the DNA TGTGCCAGCAGGGCCGACAAGTCCTACGAGCAGTACTTC. Amino acid sequence: CASRADKSYEQYF. The rearrangement links TRBV2 to TRBJ2-7; D is uncertain. V lost 6 bases and J 1 base, leaving 10 bases between the germline ends. This CDR3 contains 13 residues. Germline-derived CDR1 and CDR2 are SNHLY and FYNNEI.

The CDR3 coding sequence is TGTGCCAGCAGTTACTCCTCGACAGGAAACACCATATATTTT. It codes for CASSYSSTGNTIYF. The rearrangement joins TRBV6-5 to TRBJ1-3; D gene ambiguous. CDR1 and CDR2 (germline): MNHEY, SVGAGI. The V end lost 0 bases, the J end lost 4 bases, and 7 bases lay between the germline ends. The CDR3 spans 14 residues.

The DNA for the CDR3 is TGTGCCAGCAGCTCAGGCATGGCAGCCAATCAGCCCCAGCATTTT. Its translation is CASSSGMAANQPQHF. This chain joins TRBV7-9 and TRBJ1-5; D is undetermined. V was cut by 4 bases and J by 3 bases, with 13 bases left in between. The V gene's germline CDR1 is SEHNR and CDR2 FQNEAQ (reference sequence). CDR3 length: 15 residues.

This chain joins TRBV30 and TRBJ1-2; the match to TRBD1 covers 8 bases. This CDR3 contains 13 residues. Germline V CDR1 and CDR2: GTSNPN, SVGIG (reference sequence). After removal of 1 base from V and 4 bases from J, the junction contained 2 bases not matched to a gene. Here the CDR3 DNA reads TGTGCCTGGAGTGAAGGGACAGGCTATGGCTACACCTTC. Its protein product is CAWSEGTGYGYTF.

This clone was seen once. The chain uses TRBV18 and TRBJ1-4; D is possibly TRBD1 (6 bases). The CDR3 is 14 residues long. V was clipped by 3 bases and J by 8 bases, with 13 bases between them. The germline gives CDR1 KGHSH, CDR2 LQKENI. CDR3 DNA: TGTGCCAGCTCACCCACAGGGAATGAGGAAAAACTGTTTTTT. Protein: CASSPTGNEEKLFF.

With respect to this clone: The germline gene is not matched at one end of the junction; a read error may be the cause. This chain joins TRBV6-4 and TRBJ1-6, with 7 bases lining up with TRBD1. CDR1 and CDR2 from the germline V gene are MRHNA and SNTAGT. CDR3 length: 14 residues. The CDR3 loop is CATSKQGLGSPLHF. CDR3 in DNA: TGTGCCACCAGTAAACAGGGGCTAGGCTCACCCCTCCACTTT.

The chain carries TRBV4-1 and TRBJ1-5; TRBD1 might be the D (6 bases). Trimming removed 4 bases from V and 5 bases from J, with 9 bases in between. CDR1 is MGHRA and CDR2 is YSYEKL in the germline V gene. The CDR3 runs to 13 residues. The CDR3: CASSPDSYQPQHF. The CDR3 nucleotides read TGCGCCAGCAGCCCGGACAGCTATCAGCCCCAGCATTTT.

Points on this clone: One end of the junction varies from germline; a read error may be responsible. The V and J genes are TRBV7-7 and TRBJ1-2, with a possible D match to TRBD1 (6 bases). This CDR3 is built from 13 residues. The V gene's germline CDR1 is SSHAT and CDR2 FNYEAQ (reference sequence). CDR3 sequence (DNA): TGTGCTAGCAGCCCCGGGGGGGGGCAGGGCTACACCTTC. Protein sequence: CASSPGGGQGYTF. The complete variable domain, with remaining parts taken from reference TRBV7-7 and TRBJ1-2, reads GAGVSQSPRYKVTKRGQDVTLRCDPISSHATLYWYQQALGQGPEFLTYFNYEAQPDKSGLPSDRFSAERPEGSISTLTIQRTEQRDSAMYRCASSPGGGQGYTFGSGTRLTVV.

This clone was seen once. The chain uses TRBV15 and TRBJ2-7, with unresolved D. The V and J ends lost 0 bases and 4 bases respectively, with 7 bases between them. The germline gives CDR1 LNHNV, CDR2 YYDKDF (reference sequence). This CDR3 spans 13 amino acids. The CDR3 reads CATSRDLLYEQYF. The CDR3 bases are TGTGCCACCAGCAGAGATCTATTATACGAGCAGTACTTC.

V and J are TRBV6-5 and TRBJ1-1, with a possible D match to TRBD1 (5 bases). This CDR3 has 14 amino acids. Germline loops: CDR1 MNHEY, CDR2 SVGAGI. The V and J ends lost 6 bases and 4 bases respectively, with 15 bases between them. CDR3 sequence reads: CASRRGGEATEAFF. CDR3 DNA: TGTGCCAGCAGGCGGGGAGGGGAGGCCACTGAAGCTTTCTTT.

This clone was seen only a few times. The V call is TRBV28, the J call TRBJ2-2; D perhaps matches TRBD1 (6 bases). The germline CDR1 and CDR2 sequences are MDHEN and SYDVKM. Trimming left V 5 bases short and J 1 base short, with 17 bases between. This CDR3 has 17 residues. The CDR3 sequence: CASSALGHRKNTGELFF. CDR3 bases: TGTGCCAGCAGTGCCCTGGGACACCGAAAGAACACCGGGGAGCTGTTTTTT. The full variable domain, in which reference TRBV28 and TRBJ2-2 provide the parts outside the CDR3, is DVKVTQSSRYLVKRTGEKVFLECVQDMDHENMFWYRQDPGLGLRLIYFSYDVKMKEKGDIPEGYSVSREKKERFSLILESASTNQTSMYLCASSALGHRKNTGELFFGEGSRLTVL.

The chain carries TRBV5-1 and TRBJ2-5; 9 bases line up with TRBD2. Trimming removed 2 bases from V and 5 bases from J; junction bases left unmatched: 4. CDR3 length equals 14 residues. The V gene's germline CDR1 is SGHRS and CDR2 YFSETQ. The CDR3 is CASSFYSGRETQYF. For the CDR3, the DNA is TGCGCCAGCAGCTTCTACAGCGGGAGGGAGACCCAGTACTTC.

The rearrangement uses TRBV7-8 and TRBJ1-5; the match to TRBD1 covers 8 bases. The CDR3 sequence is 16 residues long. V lost 4 bases and J lost 7; bases outside the gene matches: 12. The V gene's germline CDR1 is SGHVS and CDR2 FQNEAQ. As DNA, the CDR3 is TGTGCCAGCAGCTCGGGGACAGGTCTTACCAAGCAGCCCCAGCATTTT. Translated, it gives CASSSGTGLTKQPQHF.

This clone occurred a few times. This sequence joins TRBV7-2 and TRBJ1-1; 9 bases fit TRBD1. CDR3 length equals 15 residues. The V gene end was trimmed by 5 bases and the J gene end by 11 bases; junction bases not matched to a gene: 15. CDR1 is SGHTA, CDR2 FQGNSA, per germline. CDR3 protein: CASSEGGRRQGDAFF. The CDR3 region has the DNA TGTGCCAGCAGCGAAGGGGGTCGCCGACAGGGGGACGCTTTCTTT.

This clone was observed a handful of times. This rearrangement joins TRBV7-2 to TRBJ1-5; D call uncertain. This CDR3 is 13 amino acids long. CDR1 is SGHTA, CDR2 FQGNSA, per germline. Trimming left V 4 bases short and J 4 bases short, with 8 bases between. The DNA of the CDR3 is TGTGCCAGCAGCTCCGGGAATAATCAGCCCCAGCATTTT. This encodes CASSSGNNQPQHF. Looking up the rest from reference TRBV7-2 and TRBJ1-5 gives the full variable domain: GAGVSQSPSNKVTEKGKDVELRCDPISGHTALYWYRQSLGQGLEFLIYFQGNSAPDKSGLPSDRFSAERTGGSVSTLTIQRTQQEDSAVYLCASSSGNNQPQHFGDGTRLSIL.

This clone is a singleton in its sample. This chain connects TRBV5-1 to TRBJ2-4; TRBD2 agrees at 15 bases. From germline, CDR1 is SGHRS and CDR2 YFSETQ. V dropped 4 bases and J dropped 5; count of bases not matched to a gene: 4. CDR3 length: 16 amino acids. This chain's CDR3 is CASSVGLAGGQNIQYF. The CDR3 region has the DNA TGCGCCAGCAGCGTGGGACTAGCGGGAGGTCAAAACATTCAGTACTTC.

The J gene is TRBJ1-6, the V gene TRBV7-2, with 8 bases identical to TRBD1. The CDR3 length is 15 residues. The germline V gene has CDR1 SGHTA and CDR2 FQGNSA. Trimming at V came to 4 bases and at J to 9 bases, leaving 8 bases not matched to a gene. CDR3 amino acids: CASSSGQGDGSPLHF. As DNA, the CDR3 is TGTGCCAGCAGCTCAGGACAGGGAGATGGTTCACCCCTCCACTTT.